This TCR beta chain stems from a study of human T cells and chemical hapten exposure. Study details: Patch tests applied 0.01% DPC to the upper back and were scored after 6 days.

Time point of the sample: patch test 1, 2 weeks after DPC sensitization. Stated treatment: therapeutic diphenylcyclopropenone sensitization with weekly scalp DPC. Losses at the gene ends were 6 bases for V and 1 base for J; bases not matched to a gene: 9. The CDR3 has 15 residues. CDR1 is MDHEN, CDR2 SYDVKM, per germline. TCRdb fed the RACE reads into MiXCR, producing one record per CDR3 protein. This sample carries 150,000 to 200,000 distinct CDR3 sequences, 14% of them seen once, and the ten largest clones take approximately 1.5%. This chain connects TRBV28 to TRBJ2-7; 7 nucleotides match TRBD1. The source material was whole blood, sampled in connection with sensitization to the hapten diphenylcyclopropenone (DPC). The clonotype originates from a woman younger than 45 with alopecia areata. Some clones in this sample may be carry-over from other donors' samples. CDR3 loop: CASSSPGQPSYEQYF. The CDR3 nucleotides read TGTGCCAGCAGCTCGCCGGGACAGCCATCCTACGAGCAGTACTTC. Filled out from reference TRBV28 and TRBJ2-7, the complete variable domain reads DVKVTQSSRYLVKRTGEKVFLECVQDMDHENMFWYRQDPGLGLRLIYFSYDVKMKEKGDIPEGYSVSREKKERFSLILESASTNQTSMYLCASSSPGQPSYEQYFGPGTRLTVT.